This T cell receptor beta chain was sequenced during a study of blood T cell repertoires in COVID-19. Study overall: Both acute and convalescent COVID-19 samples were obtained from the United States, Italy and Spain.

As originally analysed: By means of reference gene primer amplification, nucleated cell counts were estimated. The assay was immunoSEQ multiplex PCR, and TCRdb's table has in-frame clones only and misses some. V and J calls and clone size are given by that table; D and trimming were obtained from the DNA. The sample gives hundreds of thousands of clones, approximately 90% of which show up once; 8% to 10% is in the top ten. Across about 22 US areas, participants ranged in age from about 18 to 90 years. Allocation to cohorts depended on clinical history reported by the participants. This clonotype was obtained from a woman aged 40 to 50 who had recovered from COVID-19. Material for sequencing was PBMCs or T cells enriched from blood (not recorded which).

The CDR3 nucleotides are TGTGCCAGTAGTATAGGGTGGACGGACTCTGAAGCTTTCTTT. It translates to CASSIGWTDSEAFF. The V and J genes are TRBV19 and TRBJ1-1; D uncertain. In germline, CDR1 is LNHDA, CDR2 SQIVND (reference sequence). V was pared by 1 base and J by 6 bases, with 12 bases between. The CDR3 has 14 amino acids.